The entry below describes one TCR beta chain. PCR involved 60 Vbeta and 13 Jbeta primers. Profiled with immunoSEQ multiplex PCR; TCRdb holds only in-frame clones, not every one. This table has roughly 120,000 clones, around 77% appearing once. Germline CDR1 SEHNR, CDR2 FQNEAQ (reference sequence). V gave up 1 base and J gave up 4 bases, with 14 bases separating them. CDR3 length equals 16 residues. The data originate from a study of cytomegalovirus exposure and HLA in healthy donors. The TCR originated in a woman aged 25 to 39 in good health and CMV-seropositive. Specimen: PBMCs. J is TRBJ2-1 and V is TRBV7-9, with a possible D match to TRBD2 (6 bases). Here the CDR3 reads CASSLVGGSSYNEQFF. The CDR3, as DNA: TGTGCCAGCAGCTTAGTTGGAGGGAGCTCATACAATGAGCAGTTCTTC.